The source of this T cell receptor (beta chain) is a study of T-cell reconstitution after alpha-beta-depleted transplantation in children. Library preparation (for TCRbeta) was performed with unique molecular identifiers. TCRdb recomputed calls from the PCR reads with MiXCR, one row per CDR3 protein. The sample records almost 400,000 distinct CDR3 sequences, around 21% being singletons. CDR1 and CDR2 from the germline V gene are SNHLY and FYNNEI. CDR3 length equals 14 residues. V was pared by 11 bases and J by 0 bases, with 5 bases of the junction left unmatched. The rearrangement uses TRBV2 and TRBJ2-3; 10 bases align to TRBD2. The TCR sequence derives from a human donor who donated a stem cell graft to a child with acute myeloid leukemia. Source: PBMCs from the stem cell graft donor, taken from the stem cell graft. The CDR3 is CAPRLAGSTDTQYF. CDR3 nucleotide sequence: TGTGCCCCAAGACTAGCGGGTAGCACAGATACGCAGTATTTT.